The source of this T cell receptor beta chain is a study of cytomegalovirus exposure and HLA in healthy donors. Study-level results: The authors listed some 160 TCR beta chains as cytomegalovirus-associated. The authors later found TCR association rates varying by HLA locus, with DRB1 most and HLA-C fewest. Clonal expansion, a later analysis showed, was greater in HLA-associated TCR beta chains than in equally common others.

Primers: 60 Vbeta forward and 13 Jbeta reverse. Per the original data handling: About 12 million shared chains were among the about 80 million unique TCR beta chains that a later analysis counted. Using immunoSEQ multiplex PCR, the repertoire was profiled, and TCRdb retains in-frame clones only, with some absent. V and J calls and clone size come straight from that table; D and trimming were deduced from the DNA. Among some 200,000 clones listed, roughly 80% were seen once. CDR3 size: 14 residues. V lost 6 bases, J lost 4 bases, and 14 bases lay in between. Germline V CDR1 and CDR2: SNHLY, FYNNEI. As for this clone: Its target is unknown.

This receptor was identified in a young woman in good health and CMV-seronegative. The chain has TRBV2 and TRBJ2-3; D is unclear. Sequenced material: PBMCs. CDR3 loop: CASRWAISADTQYF. DNA for the CDR3: TGTGCCAGCAGATGGGCCATATCGGCAGATACGCAGTATTTT.